Below are 19 T cell receptor beta chains sequenced from a single sample in a study of blood T cell repertoires in COVID-19. Method: immunoSEQ multiplex PCR; TCRdb's copy keeps in-frame clones and lacks some. The table records 150,000 to 200,000 clones, roughly 80% of them present only once. The specimen sequenced was peripheral blood. These receptor sequences come from a man in his 60s with acute or convalescent COVID-19.

The CDR3: CASSLAGVNTEAFF. The CDR3 DNA sequence: TGTGCCAGCAGCTTAGCGGGCGTAAACACTGAAGCTTTCTTT. V gene TRBV7-2 combines with J gene TRBJ1-1; D gene uncertain. CDR1 SGHTA and CDR2 FQGNSA come from the germline V gene. The CDR3 is 14 residues long. V lost 0 bases, J lost 2 bases, and 7 bases lay in between.

This clone appeared a single time. V and J are TRBV4-3 and TRBJ1-6; 7 positions agree with TRBD1. Germline loops: CDR1 LGHNA, CDR2 YSLEER. The CDR3 is 14 residues long. The V segment lost 2 bases and the J segment 7 bases; nucleotides outside the gene matches: 2. The CDR3 region is CASSQHRGNSPLHF. The DNA of the CDR3 is TGCGCCAGCAGCCAACACAGGGGAAATTCACCCCTCCACTTT.

The rearrangement joins TRBV5-4 to TRBJ2-3, with D tentatively TRBD1 (6 bases). With 2 bases removed from V and 2 bases from J, the gap between germline ends came to 12 bases. This CDR3 has 15 amino acids. CDR1 SGHNT and CDR2 YYREEE come from the germline V gene (reference sequence). The CDR3 coding sequence is TGTGCCAGCAGCTTCCCCCAGGGGCACACAGATACGCAGTATTTT. Amino acids: CASSFPQGHTDTQYF.

This chain connects TRBV29-1 to TRBJ1-1, with 9 nucleotides matching TRBD1. This CDR3 spans 14 amino acids. J was trimmed by 6 bases and V by 6 bases; bases with no gene match: 11. CDR1 is SQVTM and CDR2 is ANQGSEA in the germline V gene. The CDR3 DNA reads TGCAGCGTGTACTTACAGGGGGCCGTCGCTGAAGCTTTCTTT. Encoded protein: CSVYLQGAVAEAFF.

The chain combines TRBV6-5 with TRBJ2-3; 7 bases match TRBD1. The CDR3 runs to 14 residues. J lost 2 bases, V lost 5 bases, and 4 bases had no gene match. CDR1 and CDR2 (germline): MNHEY, SVGAGI. This chain's CDR3 is CASSRDRDTDTQYF. The CDR3 bases are TGTGCCAGCAGTCGGGACAGAGACACAGATACGCAGTATTTT.

J is TRBJ2-5 and V is TRBV19; possibly TRBD1 for D (5 bases). Trimming removed 1 base at V and 0 bases at J, with 15 bases between. CDR1 is LNHDA, CDR2 SQIVND, per germline (reference sequence). The CDR3 runs 17 residues. CDR3 bases: TGTGCCAGTAGTATAGGTAAGGGGATAGAGAACCAAGAGACCCAGTACTTC. Residues: CASSIGKGIENQETQYF.

V and J are TRBV10-3 and TRBJ1-2; 9 bases map to TRBD1. The junction had 11 bases not matched to a gene; V was cut back by 11 bases and J by 1 base. CDR1 ENHRY and CDR2 SYGVKD come from the germline V gene. The CDR3 contains 15 residues. CDR3 residues: CAAQKTGGINYGYTF. As DNA, the CDR3 is TGTGCCGCCCAAAAAACAGGGGGCATTAACTATGGCTACACCTTC.

V gene TRBV5-1 combines with J gene TRBJ1-5, with D uncertain. This CDR3 spans 14 amino acids. Trimming pared 0 bases from V and 3 bases from J, leaving 7 bases between. Germline V gene data show CDR1 as SGHRS and CDR2 as YFSETQ. CDR3 bases: TGCGCCAGCAGCTTGGCCGGGTTCAATCAGCCCCAGCATTTT. Its protein is CASSLAGFNQPQHF.

J is TRBJ2-7 and V is TRBV10-3; a possible D gene is TRBD1 (6 bases). The CDR3 loop spans 13 amino acids. Germline V gene data show CDR1 as ENHRY and CDR2 as SYGVKD. With 9 bases removed from V and 5 bases from J, the gap between germline ends came to 17 bases. The CDR3 reads CAIGRQVWDEQYF. CDR3 sequence (DNA): TGTGCCATAGGGAGACAGGTTTGGGACGAGCAGTACTTC.

The rearrangement links TRBV10-3 to TRBJ1-3; no clear D gene. Between the trimmed V and J ends, which lost 9 bases and 0 bases, there was a span of 9 bases. This CDR3 region has 13 residues. Germline V CDR1 and CDR2: ENHRY, SYGVKD. The CDR3 region has the DNA TGTGCCATTTTACAGAGCTCTGGAAACACCATATATTTT. It specifies CAILQSSGNTIYF.

The J gene is TRBJ2-1, the V gene TRBV11-2; perhaps TRBD2 as D (5 bases). Looked up from germline, CDR1 is SGHAT and CDR2 is FQNNGV. V was trimmed by 3 bases and J by 3 bases, leaving 12 bases between them. This CDR3 region has 15 residues. The CDR3 nucleotides are TGTGCCAGCAGCTTCGGCGGCGCGGGCTACAATGAGCAGTTCTTC. Translated: CASSFGGAGYNEQFF.

The rearrangement joins TRBV19 to TRBJ1-1; 10 nucleotides line up with TRBD1. The V and J ends lost 11 bases and 5 bases, in that order; junction bases with no gene match: 8. This CDR3 spans 13 amino acids. In germline, CDR1 is LNHDA, CDR2 SQIVND (reference sequence). CDR3 loop: CACRQGAGTEAFF. In DNA, the CDR3 is TGTGCCTGCAGACAGGGGGCTGGGACTGAAGCTTTCTTT.

The gene calls are TRBV18 and TRBJ2-3; no clear D gene. V lost 2 bases and J 5 bases, leaving 8 bases between the germline ends. The germline gives CDR1 KGHSH, CDR2 LQKENI. This CDR3 is 13 amino acids long. The CDR3 spells CASSPGVEDTQYF. CDR3 nucleotides: TGTGCCAGCTCACCAGGAGTTGAAGATACGCAGTATTTT.

This clone was found a few times. The genes are TRBV5-5 and TRBJ1-5; D unclear. Germline V lookup: CDR1 SGHKS, CDR2 YYEKEE (reference sequence). V was shortened by 4 bases and J by 5 bases, with 10 bases between the two germline ends. The CDR3 is 13 amino acids. CDR3 sequence: CASSVRSDQPQHF. The CDR3 nucleotides are TGTGCCAGCAGCGTCAGGTCCGATCAGCCCCAGCATTTT.

The gene calls are TRBV6-1 and TRBJ2-1; 7 nucleotides align to TRBD2. The V gene end was trimmed by 1 base and the J gene end by 4 bases; junction bases not matched to a gene: 7. In germline, CDR1 is MNHNS, CDR2 SASEGT. This CDR3 is 16 amino acids long. The CDR3 DNA reads as TGTGCCAGCAGTGAAGAAGGCCTAGCGGCGTACAATGAGCAGTTCTTC. This gives the protein CASSEEGLAAYNEQFF.

V is TRBV2 and J is TRBJ2-2; 7 positions match TRBD1. Trimming at V came to 5 bases and at J to 7 bases, leaving 7 bases not matched to a gene. Looked up from germline, CDR1 is SNHLY and CDR2 is FYNNEI. The CDR3 length is 14 residues. This chain's CDR3 is CASSYTGAGGELFF. The CDR3 region has the DNA TGTGCCAGCAGTTATACAGGGGCGGGCGGGGAGCTGTTTTTT.

This clone was seen more than once but under ten times. This chain links TRBV6-1 with TRBJ1-6; tentatively, D is TRBD1 (6 bases). The germline CDR1 and CDR2 sequences are MNHNS and SASEGT. The CDR3 is 15 amino acids. Between the trimmed V and J ends, which lost 3 bases and 4 bases, there was a span of 10 bases. CDR3 sequence (DNA): TGTGCCAGCAGTGACCGTCAGGGGTATAATTCACCCCTCCACTTT. Translated, it gives CASSDRQGYNSPLHF.

The V and J genes are TRBV5-1 and TRBJ2-3; possible D gene TRBD1, 6 bases. The CDR3 is made up of 15 amino acids. Germline V gene lookup returns CDR1 SGHRS and CDR2 YFSETQ. With 0 bases removed from V and 6 bases from J, the gap between germline ends came to 14 bases. CDR3 amino acids: CASSLADSKGDTQYF. CDR3 nucleotides: TGCGCCAGCAGCTTGGCGGACAGTAAGGGGGATACGCAGTATTTT.

This rearrangement joins TRBV6-5 to TRBJ1-3; D unclear. This CDR3 comprises 14 residues. The germline V gene has CDR1 MNHEY and CDR2 SVGAGI. The V end lost 4 bases, the J end lost 0 bases, and 7 bases lay between the germline ends. The CDR3 sequence: CASSWLASGNTIYF. DNA of the CDR3: TGTGCCAGCAGTTGGTTGGCCTCTGGAAACACCATATATTTT.